The 2 T cell receptor beta chains given below trace back to one sample, sequenced in a study of control samples from healthy donors and cancer patients. Sequencing used immunoSEQ multiplex PCR; TCRdb keeps in-frame clones, though not all of them. Of 150,000 to 200,000 clones listed, 90% are singletons. The sequenced material came from blood. The origin of the receptors is a woman aged 45-65 years in good health.

The chain employs TRBV6-6 and TRBJ2-7, with 8 bases fitting TRBD2. Germline CDR1 MNHNY, CDR2 SVGAGI (reference sequence). The CDR3 is 15 amino acids. The V gene end was trimmed by 4 bases and the J gene end by 7 bases; junction bases not matched to a gene: 12. The DNA for the CDR3 is TGTGCCAGCAGTTTGAGGGCAGCTACGGGAGGGGAGCAGTACTTC. As protein: CASSLRAATGGEQYF.

This sequence joins TRBV19 and TRBJ2-1; 9 bases line up with TRBD2. Trimming at V came to 3 bases and at J to 9 bases, leaving 9 bases not matched to a gene. The CDR3 has 15 residues. Germline loops: CDR1 LNHDA, CDR2 SQIVND (reference sequence). Here the CDR3 reads CASSIMAGGRSEQFF. CDR3 bases: TGTGCCAGTAGTATTATGGCGGGGGGGCGGAGTGAGCAGTTCTTC.